Detailed here is one TCR beta chain. These data belong to a study of blood T cell repertoires in COVID-19. For the study at large: The analysed material was cDNA or gDNA that came from T cells, B-cell-depleted T cells, or PBMCs.

In the original workflow: Scientists estimated how many nucleated cells there were by amplifying reference gene primers. TCRdb keeps only in-frame clones here, not all; method: immunoSEQ multiplex PCR. D and trimming were read from the DNA, whereas the V and J calls and clone size are those reported in that table. The sample contains about 250,000 clones, roughly 88% of which appear only once. The CDR3 consists of 12 residues. Germline loops: CDR1 WSHSY, CDR2 SAAADI. Trimming took off 7 bases at V and 1 base at J, with 7 bases between the two ends. The chain combines TRBV10-2 with TRBJ1-1, with D possibly TRBD1 on 5 matching bases. This sequence originates from a woman of 80 years or more with COVID-19, enrolled during active disease. The sample comprised peripheral blood. The CDR3 DNA reads TGCGCCAGCACGCAGGGGAACACTGAAGCTTTCTTT. This translates into CASTQGNTEAFF.